The text below deals with one T cell receptor beta chain. Other nucleotide sequences from this sample produce the same CDR3. This sample was included in a study of cytomegalovirus exposure and HLA in healthy donors. The CDR3 runs 13 residues. Deletions cut 2 bases from V and 2 bases from J, with 6 bases between. CDR1 is ENHRY, CDR2 SYGVKD, per germline. The primer mix had 60 Vbeta and 13 Jbeta primers. Generated by immunoSEQ multiplex PCR, the TCRdb table keeps only in-frame clones and is missing some. Here the sample spans approximately 170,000 clones, around 85% being singletons. What was sequenced was PBMCs. The sequence came from a boy between 2 and 10 years old in good health and CMV-seronegative. V and J are TRBV10-3 and TRBJ1-2; TRBD1 might be the D (6 bases). CDR3 coding DNA: TGTGCCATCAGTGAGCAGGGGAACTATGGCTACACCTTC. Amino acids: CAISEQGNYGYTF.